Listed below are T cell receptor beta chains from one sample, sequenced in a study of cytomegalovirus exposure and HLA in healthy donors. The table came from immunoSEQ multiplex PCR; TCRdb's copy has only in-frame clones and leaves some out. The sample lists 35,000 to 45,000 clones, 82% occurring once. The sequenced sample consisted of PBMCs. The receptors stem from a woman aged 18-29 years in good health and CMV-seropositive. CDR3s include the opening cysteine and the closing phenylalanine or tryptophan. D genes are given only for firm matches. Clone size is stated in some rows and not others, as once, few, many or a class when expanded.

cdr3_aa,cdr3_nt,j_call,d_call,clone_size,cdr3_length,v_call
CASSLAPGLGTDTQYF,TGTGCCAGCAGCTTAGCGCCGGGACTGGGCACAGATACGCAGTATTTT,TRBJ2-3,.,.,16,TRBV7-2
CASSSSTGVTDTQYF,TGTGCCAGCAGCTCATCGACAGGGGTGACAGATACGCAGTATTTT,TRBJ2-3,TRBD1,once,15,TRBV7-2
CAGNNSGRAQYF,TGTGCCGGAAATAATAGCGGGCGGGCCCAGTACTTC,TRBJ2-5,TRBD2,.,12,TRBV19
CASSTGRRAVSGANVLTF,TGTGCCAGCAGCACCGGTAGGAGGGCGGTTTCTGGGGCCAACGTCCTGACTTTC,TRBJ2-6,.,.,18,TRBV7-2
CASSLGTEGYSPLHF,TGTGCCAGCAGCCTAGGGACGGAGGGGTATTCACCCCTCCACTTT,TRBJ1-6,.,.,15,TRBV9
CASSPRRTVYNEQFF,TGTGCCAGCAGCCCCAGACGGACAGTATACAATGAGCAGTTCTTC,TRBJ2-1,.,.,15,TRBV11-2
CASRRTSGGPGTQYF,TGTGCCAGCAGAAGAACTAGCGGGGGCCCAGGTACGCAGTATTTT,TRBJ2-3,TRBD2,.,15,TRBV9
CASSDTPGGGQETQYF,TGTGCCAGCAGTGACACCCCGGGGGGGGGTCAAGAGACCCAGTACTTC,TRBJ2-5,TRBD2,few,16,TRBV6-4
CASSPIAGDGTDTQYF,TGTGCCAGTAGTCCCATAGCGGGAGATGGGACAGATACGCAGTATTTT,TRBJ2-3,TRBD2,few,16,TRBV19
CASSPGLGAAKYF,TGTGCCAGCAGCCCCGGACTGGGGGCAGCGAAGTACTTC,TRBJ2-7,.,.,13,TRBV2
CASSRQDKDTQYF,TGCGCCAGCAGCCGACAGGACAAAGATACGCAGTATTTT,TRBJ2-3,.,.,13,TRBV5-1
CASSTKRTSGSYEQYF,TGTGCCAGCAGCACTAAAAGGACTAGCGGGAGCTACGAGCAGTACTTC,TRBJ2-7,TRBD2,.,16,TRBV5-4
CARSSIAGGQGGTDTQYF,TGTGCCAGAAGCTCCATAGCGGGAGGGCAGGGTGGCACAGATACGCAGTATTTT,TRBJ2-3,.,.,18,TRBV7-5
CAIRGTGGNTEAFF,TGTGCCATCAGAGGGACAGGGGGAAACACTGAAGCTTTCTTT,TRBJ1-1,TRBD1,.,14,TRBV10-3
CASSQGAVSGDTSGNTIYF,TGTGCCAGCAGCCAAGGGGCGGTGAGTGGGGACACTTCTGGAAACACCATATATTTT,TRBJ1-3,.,.,19,TRBV4-2
CASRLGLAGATGELFF,TGTGCCAGCAGGTTGGGACTAGCGGGAGCAACCGGGGAGCTGTTTTTT,TRBJ2-2,TRBD2,.,16,TRBV2
CASLPAGGQYEQYF,TGTGCCAGCTTACCAGCGGGAGGGCAGTACGAGCAGTACTTC,TRBJ2-7,TRBD2,.,14,TRBV7-8
CASSYRTGATGELFF,TGCGCCAGCAGCTACAGGACAGGGGCTACCGGGGAGCTGTTTTTT,TRBJ2-2,TRBD1,few,15,TRBV5-1
CASIPTGENTIYF,TGTGCCAGCATCCCGACAGGCGAAAACACCATATATTTT,TRBJ1-3,.,once,13,TRBV6-6
CASSRSPGQGAGNQPQHF,TGTGCCAGCAGCCGATCTCCGGGACAGGGCGCGGGCAATCAGCCCCAGCATTTT,TRBJ1-5,TRBD1,.,18,TRBV5-4
CASSSTIRANEKLFF,TGTGCCAGCAGCTCAACAATTCGGGCTAATGAAAAACTGTTTTTT,TRBJ1-4,.,.,15,TRBV11-2
CASSFGDRNSPLHF,TGTGCCAGCAGTTTTGGGGACAGAAATTCACCCCTCCACTTT,TRBJ1-6,TRBD1,once,14,TRBV6-1
CASRGPGDRSSYNEQFF,TGTGCCAGCAGAGGACCGGGGGACAGGAGCTCCTACAATGAGCAGTTCTTC,TRBJ2-1,TRBD1,.,17,TRBV7-6
CASSLRDYTSTDTQYF,TGTGCCAGCAGCCTCCGGGACTATACTAGCACAGATACGCAGTATTTT,TRBJ2-3,TRBD2,.,16,TRBV7-3
CASSRLAGVTDTQYF,TGTGCCAGCAGCAGACTAGCGGGGGTGACAGATACGCAGTATTTT,TRBJ2-3,TRBD2,.,15,TRBV9
CASRQSSDREKLFF,TGTGCCAGCAGACAGTCCTCAGACAGAGAAAAACTGTTTTTT,TRBJ1-4,.,.,14,TRBV6-5
CASNSRQGNNEKLFF,TGTGCCAGCAACTCACGACAGGGGAATAATGAAAAACTGTTTTTT,TRBJ1-4,TRBD1,.,15,TRBV6-6
CASSRGKRANQPQHF,TGTGCCAGTTCGAGGGGGAAGAGGGCCAATCAGCCCCAGCATTTT,TRBJ1-5,.,once,15,TRBV6-5
CSGLKQGARGYGYTF,TGCAGCGGCCTAAAACAGGGGGCGCGGGGCTATGGCTACACCTTC,TRBJ1-2,TRBD1,.,15,TRBV29-1
CASSLLAGETQYF,TGTGCCAGCAGCTTATTAGCGGGAGAGACCCAGTACTTC,TRBJ2-5,TRBD2,.,13,TRBV7-8
CASSGGQGLRVGNQPQHF,TGTGCCAGTAGTGGAGGACAGGGGTTAAGAGTGGGGAATCAGCCCCAGCATTTT,TRBJ1-5,TRBD1,.,18,TRBV19
CASTGGGSTLHF,TGTGCCAGCACAGGGGGAGGTTCCACCCTCCACTTT,TRBJ1-6,TRBD1,.,12,TRBV28
CASKVSGGDTQYF,TGCGCCAGCAAGGTCTCCGGGGGAGATACGCAGTATTTT,TRBJ2-3,.,.,13,TRBV5-1
CASSPWDFYGYTF,TGTGCCAGCTCACCGTGGGACTTCTATGGCTACACCTTC,TRBJ1-2,.,.,13,TRBV18
CASGPWDSIFRAGELFF,TGTGCTAGTGGCCCATGGGACAGTATTTTTAGAGCCGGGGAGCTGTTTTTT,TRBJ2-2,TRBD1,.,17,TRBV12-5
CASSGTGTLMGNTIYF,TGTGCCAGCAGCGGAACAGGGACCCTCATGGGAAACACCATATATTTT,TRBJ1-3,.,once,16,TRBV5-5
CSVVRGSTYEQYF,TGCAGCGTTGTGAGAGGGAGTACCTACGAGCAGTACTTC,TRBJ2-7,.,.,13,TRBV29-1
CASSPRGQGTHEQYF,TGTGCCAGCAGCCCTCGAGGACAGGGTACCCACGAGCAGTACTTC,TRBJ2-7,TRBD1,.,15,TRBV13
CASSSAGTGSYEQYF,TGTGCCAGCAGTTCAGCCGGGACAGGCTCCTACGAGCAGTACTTC,TRBJ2-7,TRBD1,.,15,TRBV6-5
CASSETGGNNEQFF,TGCGCCAGCAGTGAGACAGGGGGAAACAATGAGCAGTTCTTC,TRBJ2-1,TRBD1,.,14,TRBV5-1